The text below deals with one T cell receptor beta chain. The antigen is undetermined. These data originate in a study of shared clonotypes between healthy human individuals. Study-level information: Three plates were used per donor for CD4 naive, three for CD4 memory, two for CD8 naive and one for CD8 memory.

The assay was immunoSEQ multiplex PCR, and TCRdb's table has in-frame clones only and misses some. The profile shows 800,000 to 1,200,000 clones, more than 75% of them singletons. Germline CDR1 and CDR2: SEHNR and FQNEAQ (reference sequence). The V and J ends lost 5 bases and 3 bases, in that order; junction bases with no gene match: 7. There are 15 residues in the CDR3. Findings of the study overall: Across a handful of donors, naive CD4 shared about 5%, naive CD8 around 3.8%, memory CD4 roughly 2.4%, memory CD8 more than 0.35%. The authors expected sequencing depth to affect clonotype sharing among donors.

The sequenced material came from memory CD4+ T cells from PBMCs. The subset: CD45RA-negative fraction. This rearrangement joins TRBV7-9 to TRBJ2-5; 9 bases fit TRBD2. The clonotype originates from a young man in good health. Some clones in this sample may be carry-over from other donors' samples. DNA for the CDR3: TGTGCCAGCAGCGGCTTAATAGCGGGAGAAGAGACCCAGTACTTC. It translates to CASSGLIAGEETQYF.